This is a list of T cell receptor beta chains from one sample in a study of T cells in Graves' hyperthyroidism and ophthalmopathy. TCRdb recomputed calls from the multiplex PCR reads with MiXCR, one row per CDR3 protein. The sample records fewer than 400,000 distinct CDR3 sequences, 20% to 25% being singletons. Material: blood. The source is a man aged 45 to 65 with Graves' hyperthyroidism. The CDR3 runs from the conserved cysteine through the conserved F or W. The D gene is left open where the match is weak. Where a row states a size, it is once, few, many or the class of an expanded clone; other rows omit it.

V gene: TRBV28
D gene: .
J gene: TRBJ2-7
clone size: many
CDR3 protein: CASRGDERASAFYEQYF
CDR3 DNA: TGTGCCAGCAGGGGGGATGAGAGGGCTAGCGCCTTCTACGAGCAGTACTTC

V gene: TRBV12-3/TRBV12-4
D gene: .
J gene: TRBJ1-1
clone size: .
CDR3 protein: CASSLRSGITEAFF
CDR3 DNA: TGTGCCAGCAGTCTCCGTTCCGGTATCACTGAAGCTTTCTTT

V gene: TRBV27
D gene: TRBD1
J gene: TRBJ1-1
clone size: .
CDR3 protein: CASSLRDRGLNTEAFF
CDR3 DNA: TGTGCCAGCAGTCTCCGGGACAGGGGGCTGAACACTGAAGCTTTCTTT

V gene: TRBV20-1
D gene: TRBD2
J gene: TRBJ2-2
clone size: .
CDR3 protein: CSATAGGTGELFF
CDR3 DNA: TGCAGTGCTACAGCGGGAGGCACCGGGGAGCTGTTTTTT

V gene: TRBV2
D gene: .
J gene: TRBJ2-6
clone size: many
CDR3 protein: CASSTSGANVLTF
CDR3 DNA: TGTGCCAGCAGTACCTCTGGGGCCAACGTCCTGACTTTC

V gene: TRBV27
D gene: TRBD2
J gene: TRBJ2-3
clone size: few
CDR3 protein: CASSLRAGEGTSTDTQYF
CDR3 DNA: TGTGCCAGCAGTTTACGAGCGGGAGAGGGGACTAGCACAGATACGCAGTATTTT

V gene: TRBV24-1
D gene: TRBD1
J gene: TRBJ2-5
clone size: .
CDR3 protein: CATSDPGGGRETQYF
CDR3 DNA: TGTGCCACCAGTGACCCAGGGGGTGGACGAGAGACCCAGTACTTC

V gene: TRBV5-1
D gene: TRBD1
J gene: TRBJ2-5
clone size: .
CDR3 protein: CASSLDGTGMETQYF
CDR3 DNA: TGCGCCAGCAGCTTGGACGGGACAGGGATGGAGACCCAGTACTTC

V gene: TRBV7-6
D gene: TRBD2
J gene: TRBJ2-1
clone size: few
CDR3 protein: CASSPTPPGLAGYNEQFF
CDR3 DNA: TGTGCCAGCAGCCCCACACCGCCAGGGCTAGCGGGTTACAATGAGCAGTTCTTC

V gene: TRBV7-9
D gene: .
J gene: TRBJ1-2
clone size: .
CDR3 protein: CASFPAGVSYGYTF
CDR3 DNA: TGTGCCAGCTTTCCCGCTGGGGTCTCCTATGGCTACACCTTC

V gene: TRBV12-3/TRBV12-4
D gene: TRBD2
J gene: TRBJ2-1
clone size: many
CDR3 protein: CASRNSGSSYNEQFF
CDR3 DNA: TGTGCCAGCAGGAATAGCGGGAGCTCCTACAATGAGCAGTTCTTC

V gene: TRBV6-1
D gene: .
J gene: TRBJ2-2
clone size: once
CDR3 protein: CASSRGELFF
CDR3 DNA: TGTGCCAGCAGCCGCGGGGAGCTGTTTTTT

V gene: TRBV28
D gene: .
J gene: TRBJ1-3
clone size: few
CDR3 protein: CASSLRAGGNTIYF
CDR3 DNA: TGTGCCAGCAGTTTAAGGGCAGGAGGAAACACCATATATTTT

V gene: TRBV29-1
D gene: .
J gene: TRBJ2-1
clone size: .
CDR3 protein: CSVELLAREQFF
CDR3 DNA: TGCAGCGTTGAACTGCTAGCGAGAGAGCAGTTCTTC

V gene: TRBV24-1
D gene: TRBD2
J gene: TRBJ2-5
clone size: many
CDR3 protein: CATSAAGGGETQYF
CDR3 DNA: TGTGCCACCAGTGCAGCGGGAGGCGGTGAGACCCAGTACTTC

V gene: TRBV24-1
D gene: .
J gene: TRBJ2-2
clone size: few
CDR3 protein: CATSGGTANTGELFF
CDR3 DNA: TGTGCCACCAGTGGCGGGACGGCGAACACCGGGGAGCTGTTTTTT

V gene: TRBV27
D gene: TRBD1
J gene: TRBJ2-7
clone size: many
CDR3 protein: CASSGSPGQGNSYEQYF
CDR3 DNA: TGTGCCAGCAGTGGATCCCCGGGACAGGGTAACTCCTACGAGCAGTACTTC

V gene: TRBV15
D gene: .
J gene: TRBJ2-1
clone size: .
CDR3 protein: CATSRDRALQNEQFF
CDR3 DNA: TGTGCCACCAGCAGAGACAGGGCCCTACAAAATGAGCAGTTCTTC

V gene: TRBV11-1
D gene: TRBD2
J gene: TRBJ2-7
clone size: .
CDR3 protein: CASSQSGTSGDEQYF
CDR3 DNA: TGTGCCAGCAGCCAGTCCGGGACTAGCGGAGACGAGCAGTACTTC

V gene: TRBV19
D gene: .
J gene: TRBJ1-3
clone size: .
CDR3 protein: CASQPDSGNTIYF
CDR3 DNA: TGTGCCAGTCAACCCGACTCTGGAAACACCATATATTTT

V gene: TRBV7-2
D gene: TRBD2
J gene: TRBJ2-1
clone size: many
CDR3 protein: CASSLLKRGEGNEQFF
CDR3 DNA: TGTGCCAGCAGCTTGCTGAAGCGGGGGGAGGGCAATGAGCAGTTCTTC

V gene: TRBV7-2
D gene: .
J gene: TRBJ2-3
clone size: .
CDR3 protein: CASIKGGSTDTQYF
CDR3 DNA: TGTGCCAGTATCAAGGGGGGGAGCACAGATACGCAGTATTTT

V gene: TRBV19
D gene: .
J gene: TRBJ2-2
clone size: few
CDR3 protein: CASRTVTNTGELFF
CDR3 DNA: TGTGCCAGTAGGACAGTTACTAACACCGGGGAGCTGTTTTTT

V gene: TRBV10-3
D gene: TRBD1
J gene: TRBJ2-2
clone size: .
CDR3 protein: CAISGQGAPGELFF
CDR3 DNA: TGTGCCATCAGCGGACAGGGGGCCCCCGGGGAGCTGTTTTTT

V gene: TRBV5-1
D gene: .
J gene: TRBJ1-2
clone size: few
CDR3 protein: CASSLGVGRGYTF
CDR3 DNA: TGCGCCAGCAGCTTGGGTGTAGGGCGGGGCTACACCTTC

V gene: TRBV28
D gene: TRBD2
J gene: TRBJ2-1
clone size: many
CDR3 protein: CASSLTSGEQFF
CDR3 DNA: TGTGCCAGCAGCCTCACTAGCGGTGAGCAGTTCTTC

V gene: TRBV5-1
D gene: .
J gene: TRBJ2-1
clone size: .
CDR3 protein: CASSLTLTASEQFF
CDR3 DNA: TGCGCCAGCAGCTTGACCTTGACAGCTTCTGAGCAGTTCTTC

V gene: TRBV30
D gene: .
J gene: TRBJ1-1
clone size: .
CDR3 protein: CAWSVIGLNTEAFF
CDR3 DNA: TGTGCCTGGAGTGTTATAGGACTGAACACTGAAGCTTTCTTT

V gene: TRBV11-3
D gene: .
J gene: TRBJ2-1
clone size: few
CDR3 protein: CASSLDHSQEEFF
CDR3 DNA: TGTGCCAGCAGCTTAGATCACTCCCAAGAAGAGTTCTTC

V gene: TRBV6-1
D gene: .
J gene: TRBJ2-2
clone size: .
CDR3 protein: CASSRTLTGELFF
CDR3 DNA: TGTGCCAGCAGTCGGACATTAACCGGGGAGCTGTTTTTT

V gene: TRBV29-1
D gene: TRBD1
J gene: TRBJ2-1
clone size: few
CDR3 protein: CSASGGIEQFF
CDR3 DNA: TGCAGCGCATCAGGGGGAATTGAGCAGTTCTTC

V gene: TRBV6-9
D gene: TRBD1
J gene: TRBJ2-7
clone size: .
CDR3 protein: CASSYVAGTGFREQYF
CDR3 DNA: TGTGCCAGCAGTTACGTTGCCGGGACAGGGTTTCGGGAGCAGTACTTC

V gene: TRBV5-5
D gene: .
J gene: TRBJ2-5
clone size: few
CDR3 protein: CASSSTGVQETQYF
CDR3 DNA: TGTGCCAGCAGCTCGACAGGAGTCCAAGAGACCCAGTACTTC

V gene: TRBV2
D gene: TRBD1
J gene: TRBJ2-7
clone size: .
CDR3 protein: CASSLTGTGGFYEQYF
CDR3 DNA: TGTGCCAGCAGCCTGACCGGGACAGGGGGATTCTACGAGCAGTACTTC

V gene: TRBV11-2
D gene: TRBD2
J gene: TRBJ2-7
clone size: .
CDR3 protein: CASSSEWGSGRAVSYEQYF
CDR3 DNA: TGTGCCAGCAGCTCCGAGTGGGGGAGCGGGAGGGCCGTTTCCTACGAGCAGTACTTC

V gene: TRBV3-1
D gene: TRBD2
J gene: TRBJ2-1
clone size: few
CDR3 protein: CASSPGLAGTRNEQFF
CDR3 DNA: TGTGCCAGCAGCCCGGGACTAGCGGGAACGAGGAATGAGCAGTTCTTC

V gene: TRBV7-6
D gene: .
J gene: TRBJ1-3
clone size: few
CDR3 protein: CASSLSRAGNTIYF
CDR3 DNA: TGTGCCAGCAGCTTATCCAGGGCTGGAAACACCATATATTTT

V gene: TRBV29-1
D gene: TRBD2
J gene: TRBJ2-7
clone size: few
CDR3 protein: CSVKSGRTYEQYF
CDR3 DNA: TGCAGCGTAAAGAGCGGGAGGACCTACGAGCAGTACTTC

V gene: TRBV20-1
D gene: .
J gene: TRBJ2-7
clone size: .
CDR3 protein: CSAERAGSSYEQYF
CDR3 DNA: TGCAGTGCCGAGCGGGCGGGGAGCTCCTACGAGCAGTACTTC

V gene: TRBV29-1
D gene: TRBD2
J gene: TRBJ2-7
clone size: .
CDR3 protein: CSVPRTSDSYEQYF
CDR3 DNA: TGCAGCGTTCCCAGGACTAGCGACTCCTACGAGCAGTACTTC

V gene: TRBV13
D gene: TRBD2
J gene: TRBJ2-1
clone size: .
CDR3 protein: CASSLGRLAAPSSYNEQFF
CDR3 DNA: TGTGCCAGCAGCTTAGGCCGGCTAGCGGCCCCAAGCTCCTACAATGAGCAGTTCTTC

V gene: TRBV2
D gene: .
J gene: TRBJ2-7
clone size: many
CDR3 protein: CASSAEFSNEQYF
CDR3 DNA: TGTGCCAGCAGTGCGGAGTTCTCCAACGAGCAGTACTTC

V gene: TRBV20-1
D gene: TRBD1
J gene: TRBJ2-3
clone size: many
CDR3 protein: CSAEQGGDTQYF
CDR3 DNA: TGCAGTGCCGAACAGGGGGGAGATACGCAGTATTTT

V gene: TRBV5-1
D gene: TRBD1
J gene: TRBJ2-1
clone size: many
CDR3 protein: CASSRDRTFYNEQFF
CDR3 DNA: TGCGCCAGCAGCCGGGACAGGACTTTCTACAATGAGCAGTTCTTC

V gene: TRBV20-1
D gene: .
J gene: TRBJ2-7
clone size: few
CDR3 protein: CSARDWAGSSYEQYF
CDR3 DNA: TGCAGTGCTAGAGATTGGGCCGGGTCCTCCTACGAGCAGTACTTC

V gene: TRBV7-3
D gene: TRBD2
J gene: TRBJ2-1
clone size: many
CDR3 protein: CASSLTGTSGYRGYNEQFF
CDR3 DNA: TGTGCCAGCAGCTTAACTGGGACTAGCGGGTACCGAGGGTACAATGAGCAGTTCTTC

V gene: TRBV5-1
D gene: .
J gene: TRBJ2-7
clone size: .
CDR3 protein: CASSRGSGTYEQYF
CDR3 DNA: TGCGCCAGCAGCCGCGGAAGTGGGACTTACGAGCAGTACTTC

V gene: TRBV20-1
D gene: TRBD1
J gene: TRBJ1-6
clone size: .
CDR3 protein: CSASEWSGGNSPLHF
CDR3 DNA: TGCAGTGCTAGCGAGTGGTCAGGGGGTAATTCACCCCTCCACTTT

V gene: TRBV27
D gene: TRBD2
J gene: TRBJ2-1
clone size: many
CDR3 protein: CASSSLTSGNLNEQFF
CDR3 DNA: TGTGCCAGCAGTTCCCTGACTAGCGGGAATCTCAATGAGCAGTTCTTC

V gene: TRBV9
D gene: .
J gene: TRBJ2-5
clone size: .
CDR3 protein: CASSSGIGQETQYF
CDR3 DNA: TGTGCCAGCAGCTCGGGAATAGGGCAAGAGACCCAGTACTTC

V gene: TRBV3-1
D gene: .
J gene: TRBJ2-1
clone size: .
CDR3 protein: CATGVGERYNEQFF
CDR3 DNA: TGTGCCACCGGAGTCGGGGAACGATACAATGAGCAGTTCTTC

V gene: TRBV19
D gene: TRBD2
J gene: TRBJ2-1
clone size: .
CDR3 protein: CASSIDPPGLAGAYNEQLF
CDR3 DNA: TGTGCCAGTAGTATAGATCCCCCCGGACTAGCGGGAGCCTACAATGAGCAGCTCTTC

V gene: TRBV5-1
D gene: .
J gene: TRBJ2-7
clone size: .
CDR3 protein: CASSPIRGASSYEQYF
CDR3 DNA: TGCGCCAGCAGCCCTATAAGGGGGGCAAGCTCCTACGAGCAGTACTTC